This T cell receptor beta chain appears in the sequencing data of a study of post-analysis software for immune sequencing data. Whole-study findings and limits: Higher frequency in patients than in controls was seen for a handful of TRBV segments, with TRBV5-6, TRBV5-1 and TRBV20-1 among them.

This clonotype was observed a few times. Its antigen is still unknown. The authors incorporated unique molecular identifiers into the TCR beta cDNA libraries. TCRdb reprocessed the PCR reads via MiXCR and lists one record per CDR3 protein. The data show roughly 180,000 distinct CDR3 sequences, approximately 30% seen once. The CDR3 totals 16 residues. Germline assignment: CDR1 SGHRS and CDR2 YFSETQ. V was pared by 0 bases and J by 5 bases, with 17 bases between. Sequences were obtained from blood. The sequence came from a girl aged 5 to 17 with multiple sclerosis. This chain links TRBV5-1 with TRBJ1-1, with D uncertain. This chain's CDR3 is CASSLGSLSAGTEAFF. The CDR3 region has the DNA TGCGCCAGCAGCTTGGGGTCGTTGAGTGCGGGGACTGAAGCTTTCTTT.